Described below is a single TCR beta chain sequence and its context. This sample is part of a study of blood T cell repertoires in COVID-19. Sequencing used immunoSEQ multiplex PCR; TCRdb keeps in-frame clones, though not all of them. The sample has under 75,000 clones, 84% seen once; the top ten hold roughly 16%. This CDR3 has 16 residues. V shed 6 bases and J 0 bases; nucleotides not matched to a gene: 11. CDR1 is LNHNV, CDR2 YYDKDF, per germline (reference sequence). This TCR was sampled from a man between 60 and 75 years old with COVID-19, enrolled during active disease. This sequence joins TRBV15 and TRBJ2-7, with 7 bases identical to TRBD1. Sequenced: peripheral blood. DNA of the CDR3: TGTGCCACCAGTTCCGGGACAGCCCCGAGCTCCTACGAGCAGTACTTC. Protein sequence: CATSSGTAPSSYEQYF.